These 21 T cell receptor beta chains were all obtained from the same sample, sequenced in a study of shared clonotypes between healthy human individuals. Sequencing used immunoSEQ multiplex PCR; TCRdb keeps in-frame clones, though not all of them. The profile shows some 2,000,000 clones, roughly 96% of them singletons. Specimen: naive CD4+ T cells sorted from blood. Specified subset: CD45RA+ positively selected. The source of these receptors is a man aged 18 to 29 in good health.

The V and J genes are TRBV10-3 and TRBJ1-6; 10 nucleotides line up with TRBD1. Germline V gene lookup returns CDR1 ENHRY and CDR2 SYGVKD. The ends lost 6 bases at V and 6 bases at J; junction bases unmatched: 5. CDR3 length: 15 amino acids. CDR3 sequence: CAIRGTGVVNSPLHF. CDR3 sequence (DNA): TGTGCCATCAGGGGGACAGGGGTAGTTAATTCACCCCTCCACTTT.

The V gene is TRBV5-4, the J gene TRBJ2-7; 7 bases map to TRBD1. Germline CDR1 is SGHNT and CDR2 is YYREEE (reference sequence). V lost 0 bases, J lost 3 bases, and 3 bases stayed unmatched. The CDR3 totals 14 residues. Here the CDR3 reads CASSLEQGNYEQYF. The CDR3 DNA is TGTGCCAGCAGCTTGGAACAGGGGAACTACGAGCAGTACTTC. The full variable domain, in which reference TRBV5-4 and TRBJ2-7 provide the parts outside the CDR3, is ETGVTQSPTHLIKTRGQQVTLRCSSQSGHNTVSWYQQALGQGPQFIFQYYREEENGRGNFPPRFSGLQFPNYSSELNVNALELDDSALYLCASSLEQGNYEQYFGPGTRLTVT.

In this sample, this clone turned up once. Here the CDR3 reads CASSKGASSGSAYEQYF. The DNA of the CDR3 is TGTGCCAGCAGCAAAGGAGCCTCTAGCGGGAGCGCCTACGAGCAGTACTTC. This chain joins TRBV21-1 and TRBJ2-7; TRBD2, the D gene given by the table, was not confirmed from the DNA. TRBV21-1 is assigned pseudogene status. The CDR3 loop spans 17 amino acids.

V and J are TRBV7-9 and TRBJ2-7, with TRBD1 as a possible D gene (5 bases). The ends were cut back, 3 bases at V and 0 bases at J, with 6 bases in the middle. CDR1 and CDR2 (germline): SEHNR, FQNEAQ (reference sequence). CDR3 size: 13 residues. In DNA form, the CDR3 reads TGTGCCAGCAGCTTCAGGGCCTCCTACGAGCAGTACTTC. It is translated as CASSFRASYEQYF.

The chain links TRBV27 to TRBJ1-1; 7 nucleotides align to TRBD1. Germline loops: CDR1 MNHEY, CDR2 SMNVEV (reference sequence). With V trimmed by 3 bases and J by 4 bases, 2 bases remained unmatched. The CDR3 runs 13 residues. The CDR3 nucleotides read TGTGCCAGCAGTTTTCAGGGGGTCACTGAAGCTTTCTTT. This codes for CASSFQGVTEAFF.

The chain has TRBV16 and TRBJ1-2; D call uncertain. In germline, CDR1 is KGHSY, CDR2 FQNENV. CDR3 length: 14 amino acids. V was trimmed by 0 bases and J by 4 bases, leaving 9 bases between them. In nucleotides, the CDR3 is TGTGCCAGCAGCCAATCTCAACAGCCCTATGGCTACACCTTC. This codes for CASSQSQQPYGYTF.

The chain couples TRBV5-4 to TRBJ2-6, with TRBD2 matching 7 bases. Germline loops: CDR1 SGHNT, CDR2 YYREEE (reference sequence). V lost 4 bases and J lost 0; bases outside the gene matches: 7. The CDR3 sequence is 17 residues long. The CDR3 DNA sequence: TGTGCCAGCAGCCCGCGGGAGAGACCCTCTGGGGCCAACGTCCTGACTTTC. This translates into CASSPRERPSGANVLTF.

Remarks on this clone: A much larger clone lies one base from this, so it may be a read error. This rearrangement joins TRBV10-2 to TRBJ2-7, with 7 bases fitting TRBD1. CDR1 is WSHSY and CDR2 is SAAADI in the germline V gene. The CDR3 is 15 residues long. The CDR3 coding sequence is TGCGCCGGCAGTTTTCCGGGACAGAGCTCCTACGAGCAGTACTTC. This codes for CAGSFPGQSSYEQYF.

This chain connects TRBV5-1 to TRBJ2-3; D might be TRBD1 or TRBD2, each matching 6 bases. The V gene's germline CDR1 is SGHRS and CDR2 YFSETQ. The CDR3 has 16 residues. V was clipped by 4 bases and J by 3 bases, with 18 bases between them. CDR3 amino acids: CASSPLAGQSTDTQYF. The CDR3 DNA follows: TGCGCCAGCAGCCCCCTGGCGGGACAATCAACAGATACGCAGTATTTT.

CDR3 sequence: CSVDGSPYTDTQYF. The CDR3 DNA reads TGCAGCGTTGACGGGTCCCCCTACACAGATACGCAGTATTTT. The gene calls are TRBV29-1 and TRBJ2-3; unclear D gene. The V gene's germline CDR1 is SQVTM and CDR2 ANQGSEA. The CDR3 loop spans 14 amino acids. The germline V and J ends were trimmed by 3 bases and 2 bases, with 12 bases remaining between them.

The V and J genes are TRBV12-5 and TRBJ2-7, with D unclear. The CDR3 is 13 amino acids. Per the germline V gene, CDR1 is LGHNT and CDR2 is FRNRAP. V dropped 5 bases and J dropped 4 bases, with 12 bases sitting between them. The CDR3 sequence is CASGPLDLYEQYF. DNA of the CDR3: TGTGCTAGTGGTCCCCTCGATCTATACGAGCAGTACTTC.

V is TRBV11-3 and J is TRBJ1-1; 9 bases match TRBD1. V trimming: 5 bases; J trimming: 8 bases; junction bases outside the gene matches: 9. The CDR3 runs to 14 residues. CDR1 is SGHNT, CDR2 YENEEA, per germline. CDR3 loop: CASSTIQTGGEAFF. The CDR3 DNA reads TGTGCCAGCAGCACCATTCAAACAGGGGGCGAAGCTTTCTTT.

The chain recombines TRBV7-9 with TRBJ2-5; D is uncertain. V gave up 1 base and J gave up 5 bases, with 17 bases separating them. Germline values: CDR1 SEHNR, CDR2 FQNEAQ (reference sequence). The CDR3 runs 16 residues. This CDR3 reads CASSLGLRFPAETQYF. CDR3 sequence (DNA): TGTGCCAGCAGCTTAGGACTCCGATTCCCCGCGGAGACCCAGTACTTC. Variable domain in full (rest from reference TRBV7-9 and TRBJ2-5): DTGVSQNPRHKITKRGQNVTFRCDPISEHNRLYWYRQTLGQGPEFLTYFQNEAQLEKSRLLSDRFSAERPKGSFSTLEIQRTEQGDSAMYLCASSLGLRFPAETQYFGPGTRLLVL.

The rearrangement uses TRBV29-1 and TRBJ2-1, with D hard to call. The V and J ends lost 3 bases and 4 bases respectively, with 13 bases between them. This CDR3 comprises 14 residues. The germline gives CDR1 SQVTM, CDR2 ANQGSEA. The CDR3 region is CSVDLVIHYNEQFF. The CDR3 nucleotides read TGCAGCGTTGACCTGGTTATTCATTACAATGAGCAGTTCTTC.

As to this clone: Different DNA sequences within this sample yield the same CDR3. V and J are TRBV18 and TRBJ2-3; 12 nucleotides match TRBD2. The CDR3 has 14 residues. Germline CDR1 KGHSH, CDR2 LQKENI. The J segment lost 6 bases and the V segment lost 3 bases, leaving 1 base of the junction unmatched. DNA of the CDR3: TGTGCCAGCTCACCCCTAGCGGGAGGGGATACGCAGTATTTT. Encoded protein: CASSPLAGGDTQYF. The complete variable domain, with remaining parts taken from reference TRBV18 and TRBJ2-3, reads NAGVMQNPRHLVRRRGQEARLRCSPMKGHSHVYWYRQLPEEGLKFMVYLQKENIIDESGMPKERFSAEFPKEGPSILRIQQVVRGDSAAYFCASSPLAGGDTQYFGPGTRLTVL.

The chain carries TRBV4-3 and TRBJ1-6; D remains unclear. V shed 0 bases and J shed 9 bases, with 15 bases lying between them. From germline, CDR1 is LGHNA and CDR2 YSLEER. There are 16 residues in the CDR3. The CDR3 bases are TGCGCCAGCAGCCAAGATCAGGAAAGCCCAATTTCACCCCTCCACTTT. It encodes CASSQDQESPISPLHF.

This clone was counted a single time. The chain has TRBV5-1 and TRBJ2-5; D call uncertain. Germline V lookup: CDR1 SGHRS, CDR2 YFSETQ. V was pared by 4 bases and J by 1 base, with 8 bases between. The CDR3 spans 13 residues. This CDR3 reads CASSPVIQETQYF. The CDR3, as DNA: TGCGCCAGCAGCCCGGTAATCCAAGAGACCCAGTACTTC.

This chain uses TRBV28 with TRBJ2-7; possibly TRBD1 for D (5 bases). In germline, CDR1 is MDHEN, CDR2 SYDVKM. The CDR3 extends over 16 amino acids. The ends were cut back, 4 bases at V and 5 bases at J, with 21 bases in the middle. CDR3 in DNA: TGTGCCAGCAGTTCCCCCTCGCCAGGGATGAGGAACGAGCAGTACTTC. As protein: CASSSPSPGMRNEQYF.

CDR3 DNA sequence: TGTGCCAGCATCGCTAGCGCCTACACCGGGGAGCTGTTTTTT. Its protein is CASIASAYTGELFF. V is TRBV11-2 and J is TRBJ2-2; the D gene is possibly TRBD2 (6 bases). Germline CDR1 SGHAT, CDR2 FQNNGV. The ends were cut back, 7 bases at V and 3 bases at J, with 12 bases in the middle. CDR3 length equals 14 residues.

The V and J genes are TRBV4-1 and TRBJ1-2; no reliable D call. V shed 5 bases and J shed 8 bases, with 15 bases lying between them. Germline V gene lookup returns CDR1 MGHRA and CDR2 YSYEKL. This CDR3 spans 13 amino acids. The CDR3 here is CASSVRHGLGYTF. For the CDR3, the DNA is TGCGCCAGCAGCGTCCGACACGGGTTGGGCTACACCTTC.

The chain employs TRBV2 and TRBJ2-7; TRBD1 matches at 9 bases. Germline CDR1 SNHLY, CDR2 FYNNEI. The CDR3 has 14 amino acids. V dropped 9 bases and J dropped 7; count of bases not matched to a gene: 13. The CDR3 reads CASRFGQGLREQYF. The DNA for the CDR3 is TGTGCCAGTCGATTCGGACAGGGGCTGAGGGAGCAGTACTTC.